This TCR beta chain was captured by sequencing in a study of identical twins (TCRdb year 2016). For the wider study: To test whether fetal clonotypes persist, this study deep-sequenced TCR alpha and beta repertoires from monozygotic twins, from unrelated adults of various ages, and from cord blood. Replicate twin experiments were performed at different times using different library preparation protocols to rule out contamination. Overall results and qualifications from the work: Conclusions relied on cross-sectional statistical analysis, since the same donors could not be followed over many years. Fewer insertions were carried by abundant cord blood beta clonotypes, a similar but weaker trend appeared in young adult naive repertoires, and no such trend appeared in memory repertoires. Invariant T cells such as MAIT and iNKT could partly confound zero-insertion analyses, though diverse VJ usage argued against this for most clonotypes. Recombination models systematically underestimated out-of-frame TCR alpha sharing in monozygotic twins but agreed with sharing between unrelated individuals. Out-of-frame TCR alpha sequences shared between twins showed an excess of low generation-probability sequences compared with coincidental sharing between unrelated individuals. Excess twin sharing in beta out-of-frame sequences was weaker because fewer shared sequences lowered the signal-to-noise ratio.

This clonotype was counted between two and nine times. Its antigen is currently not known. Per-base quality was not reported, and no clone a single base away is much larger than it. Every donor in the study was a healthy Caucasian. The researchers also sequenced three unrelated adults who were not twins: a male aged 18 to 29, a male aged 50 to 60, and a female aged 50 to 60. Using Miltenyi CD45RO+ enrichment and human naive T-cell isolation kits, memory (CD45RO+) and naive T cells were isolated from PBMC. Receptor libraries were prepared by 5' RACE. The sample was run on an Illumina HiSeq 2000. A universal primer binding site was introduced by template switching, and a unique molecular identifier was present in the final cDNA, enabling accurate counting of TCR cDNA molecules. Specific primers in the conserved constant-segment region were used to synthesize first-strand cDNA for TCR alpha and beta chains. Each cDNA library was double barcoded, with a SMART-Mk sample barcode plus Illumina barcodes, to control for contamination. TruSeq adapter sequences along with Illumina sample barcodes were introduced in two successive PCR steps. The Illumina HiSeq platform was used with custom primers to sequence TCR alpha and beta cDNA libraries. For the original study's pipeline: Unique molecular identifiers were extracted from raw reads with MiGEC, and CDR3 positions were determined with MiXCR. For each individual, recombination models were inferred using an EM algorithm with the repgenHMM and IGoR tools. The analysis of shared clonotypes was done with the tcR package in R, with sharing normalized by the product of cloneset sizes. Out-of-frame nonproductive sequences were analyzed to study raw recombination free of thymic and clonal selection effects. In TCRdb, the public reads were trimmed at Q25 with fastp and aligned with MiXCR, with productive beta chains retained. Rows with a matching CDR3 protein are joined into one entry that keeps the most common DNA and genes. TCRdb, rather than the study authors, made the V and J calls. This sample lists more than 650,000 distinct CDR3 sequences; over 5% were detected once. The ten largest clones capture approximately 2% of the sample.

V gives up 0 bases and J gives up 10 bases, and the segment between their germline ends measures 13 bases. Inclusive of the bounding cysteine and phenylalanine, the CDR3 is 14 residues long. Kept here is only the CDR3 DNA, which spans 42 bases and is read in frame from base 1. The receptor was isolated from a man in his late teens or twenties in good health. Sequencing used naive T cells sorted from blood. The cell subset or site label corresponds to: cells isolated with a human naive T-cell isolation kit. The chain was built from TRBV12-3 or TRBV12-4 and TRBJ2-1; 6 matching bases give a weak D call of TRBD1. The sequenced DNA is TGTGCCAGCAGTTTAGCCGCTGGGGGCTCCGAGCAGTTCTTC. It translates to CASSLAAGGSEQFF.